Here is one TCR beta chain with its context. The target antigen is unknown. The source of the sample is a study of CD8+CD57+ T cells in acquired aplastic anemia. Turning to the study itself: Recorded DNA amounts for sorted CD4+ and CD8+ cells had an average of about 3 ug. Study-wide points: CD8+ Simpson's diversity did not differ significantly between patients and controls. Patients and controls shared nearly 30 CD8+ CDR3 sequences, highly expressed in patients.

Trimming took off 7 bases at V and 1 base at J, with 11 bases between the two ends. Germline CDR1 is LNHDA and CDR2 is SQIVND (reference sequence). The CDR3 extends over 14 amino acids. Genomic DNA, serving as template, underwent TCR beta VDJ and CDR3 profiling. MiXCR, applied by TCRdb to the reads, yields one record per CDR3 protein. Of about 130,000 distinct CDR3 sequences listed, over 45% are singletons. This TCR derives from a human donor in good health, serving as a control. The chain uses TRBV19 and TRBJ2-1; the D gene is possibly TRBD1 (6 bases). Material: sorted CD4+, CD8+, or CD8+CD57+ T cells (not recorded which) from PBMCs. The CDR3 loop is CASKGDRSYNEQFF. The CDR3 region has the DNA TGTGCCAGTAAGGGAGACAGGTCCTACAATGAGCAGTTCTTC.